This paragraph covers one T cell receptor (beta chain) sequence. The antigen is undetermined. Sequencing used immunoSEQ multiplex PCR; TCRdb keeps in-frame clones, though not all of them. The top ten hold approximately 7.5% of the sample, which has around 110,000 clones, about 88% seen once. The data belong to a study of T cell responses to AZD1222 COVID-19 vaccine. Study observations and caveats: Unmutated regions of variants are reportedly targeted by nearly half of spike-specific TCRs. White British people made up most donors, females outnumbered males, and clonal diversity was possibly underestimated. Recipients of two AZD1222 doses showed rising Spike-specific TCR breadth and depth.

Germline CDR1 reads MDHEN; CDR2 reads SYDVKM. The length of the CDR3 is 16 residues. V lost 3 bases and J 4 bases, leaving 15 bases between the germline ends. The chain recombines TRBV28 with TRBJ2-2, with D uncertain. The input for sequencing was peripheral blood, taken on day 0 of AZD1222 vaccination. The sequence came from an adult in good health. The CDR3 sequence is CASSLFRQQLTGELFF. CDR3 nucleotides: TGTGCCAGCAGTTTGTTCCGGCAGCAACTCACCGGGGAGCTGTTTTTT. Filled out from reference TRBV28 and TRBJ2-2, the complete variable domain reads DVKVTQSSRYLVKRTGEKVFLECVQDMDHENMFWYRQDPGLGLRLIYFSYDVKMKEKGDIPEGYSVSREKKERFSLILESASTNQTSMYLCASSLFRQQLTGELFFGEGSRLTVL.